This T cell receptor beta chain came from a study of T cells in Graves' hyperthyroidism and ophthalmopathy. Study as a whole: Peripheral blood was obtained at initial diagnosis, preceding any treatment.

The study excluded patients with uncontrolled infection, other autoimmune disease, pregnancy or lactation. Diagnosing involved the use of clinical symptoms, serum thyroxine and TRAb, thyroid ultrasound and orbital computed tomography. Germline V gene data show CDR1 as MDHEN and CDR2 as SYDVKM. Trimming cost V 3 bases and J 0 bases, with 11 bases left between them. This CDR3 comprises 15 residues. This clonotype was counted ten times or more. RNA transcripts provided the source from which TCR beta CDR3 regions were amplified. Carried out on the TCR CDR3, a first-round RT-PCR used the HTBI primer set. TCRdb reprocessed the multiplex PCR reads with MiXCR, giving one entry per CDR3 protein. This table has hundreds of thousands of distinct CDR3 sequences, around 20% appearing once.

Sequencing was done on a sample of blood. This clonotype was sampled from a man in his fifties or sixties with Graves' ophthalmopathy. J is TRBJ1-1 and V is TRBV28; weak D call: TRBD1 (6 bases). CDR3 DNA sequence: TGTGCCAGCAGTTTGGGGGGACACATGAACACTGAAGCTTTCTTT. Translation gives CASSLGGHMNTEAFF.